The sequence of this T cell receptor beta chain was determined in a study of blood T cell repertoires in COVID-19. Study as a whole: Collection of acute and convalescent COVID-19 samples took place in the United States, Italy and Spain. PBMCs, B-cell-depleted T cells, or T cells were the source of the cDNA or gDNA that made up the material.

Original methodology: How many nucleated cells were present was estimated from reference gene primer amplification. Clones were sequenced by immunoSEQ multiplex PCR, and TCRdb holds only the in-frame ones, with some missing. V and J calls and clone size are given by that table; D and trimming were obtained from the DNA. The sample lists fewer than 350,000 clones; around 85% were seen once. Followed over time, Seattle patients had been enrolled while infection was active. Germline V CDR1 and CDR2: MNHNY, SVGAGI (reference sequence). The V end lost 6 bases, the J end lost 0 bases, and 9 bases lay between the germline ends. The CDR3 has 14 residues.

The sample taken for sequencing was peripheral blood. The rearrangement uses TRBV6-6 and TRBJ1-3; D is uncertain. The TCR was taken from a woman in her twenties or thirties with COVID-19, enrolled during active disease. The CDR3 reads CASRDYSSGNTIYF. Here the CDR3 DNA reads TGTGCCAGCAGGGATTACAGCTCTGGAAACACCATATATTTT.